The clone carrying this T cell receptor (beta chain) appeared a few times. Each diagnosis was grounded in clinical symptoms, serum thyroxine and TRAb, thyroid ultrasound, and orbital computed tomography. The CDR3 is made up of 14 amino acids. V lost 3 bases and J lost 7; bases outside the gene matches: 5. Template material for amplifying TCR beta CDR3 regions consisted of RNA transcripts. HTBI primers were employed in a first-round RT-PCR of the TCR CDR3. TCRdb recomputed calls from the multiplex PCR reads with MiXCR, one row per CDR3 protein. The data contain about 480,000 distinct CDR3 sequences, roughly a quarter of them seen just once; the ten biggest clones take up roughly 12%. The sample originates from a study of T cells in Graves' hyperthyroidism and ophthalmopathy.

The V gene is TRBV12-3 or TRBV12-4, the J gene TRBJ1-3; TRBD1 agrees at 8 bases. The receptor was derived from a woman aged 30 to 39 with Graves' ophthalmopathy. The sample was blood. CDR3 sequence: CASSFGQGANTIYF. The CDR3 nucleotides read TGTGCCAGCAGTTTTGGTCAGGGGGCTAACACCATATATTTT.